This T cell receptor (beta chain) was sequenced for a study of OX40 agonist ivuxolimab in advanced cancers. Study in general: The study treated patients with ivuxolimab, an agonistic anti-OX40 (CD134) antibody. People who had prior anti-PD-1, anti-PD-L1 or anti-CTLA-4 therapy could take part, and about 40% had some. Ivuxolimab doses were 0.01, 0.1, 0.3, 1.5, 3 or 10 mg/kg every 2 weeks.

A word on this clone: Antigen unknown. At one boundary the junction diverges from the germline segment, which might be a read error.

Study-level findings and limits: CD4+ and CD8+ T cells in blood underwent clonal expansion by week 6 at 0.1 to 3.0 mg/kg.

Germline CDR1 reads SSHAT; CDR2 reads FNYEAQ (reference sequence). The length of the CDR3 is 16 residues. The protocol was immunoSEQ multiplex PCR, while the TCRdb copy is restricted to in-frame clones and leaves out a portion. This table has 90,000 or so clones, around 90% appearing once. The sample was CD4+ or CD8+ T cells sorted from blood, taken in a trial of the OX40 agonist ivuxolimab. This receptor was obtained from an adult with an advanced solid tumor such as melanoma, head and neck, liver or kidney cancer. The rearrangement joins TRBV7-7 to TRBJ2-5; 16 bases are shared with TRBD2. The CDR3 loop is CASSSGTSGGAETQYF. The CDR3 DNA sequence: TGTGCTAGCAGCTCAGGGACTAGCGGGGGGGCTGAGACCCAGTACTTC.